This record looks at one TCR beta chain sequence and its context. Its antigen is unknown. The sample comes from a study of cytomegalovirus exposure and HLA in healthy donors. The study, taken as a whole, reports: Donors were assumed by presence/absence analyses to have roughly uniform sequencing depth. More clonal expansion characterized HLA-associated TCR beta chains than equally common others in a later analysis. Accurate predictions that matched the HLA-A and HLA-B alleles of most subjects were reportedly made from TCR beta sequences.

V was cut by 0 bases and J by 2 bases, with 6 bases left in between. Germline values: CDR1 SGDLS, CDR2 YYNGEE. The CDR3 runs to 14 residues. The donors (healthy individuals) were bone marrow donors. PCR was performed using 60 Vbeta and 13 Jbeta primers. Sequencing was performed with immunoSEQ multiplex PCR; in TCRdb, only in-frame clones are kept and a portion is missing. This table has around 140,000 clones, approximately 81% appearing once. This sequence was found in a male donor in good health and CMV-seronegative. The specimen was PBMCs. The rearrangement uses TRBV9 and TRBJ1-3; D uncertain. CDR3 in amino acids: CASSVGATGNTIYF. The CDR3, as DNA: TGTGCCAGCAGCGTAGGTGCGACTGGAAACACCATATATTTT.